Sequencing of this T cell receptor beta chain was carried out in a study of T cells after yellow fever vaccination. This clonotype was counted a few times. TCRdb reprocessed the 5' RACE reads with MiXCR, giving one entry per CDR3 protein. Of approximately 85,000 distinct CDR3 sequences in the sample, about an eighth were seen once. General study findings and limits: Re-detected after boosting: most primary clones, about 95% of CD4 and about 90% of CD8.

Trimming cost V 11 bases and J 4 bases, with 23 bases left between them. CDR1 is SNHLY and CDR2 is FYNNEI in the germline V gene. The length of the CDR3 is 15 residues. The chain combines TRBV2 with TRBJ2-5, with D possibly being TRBD1 or TRBD2 (5 bases each). The sequence was collected from a man in his late teens or twenties who received the YFV17D yellow fever vaccine. The source material was CD8+ T cells not binding an NS4B(214-222) dextramer, sorted from PBMCs, sampled about 20 days after the first yellow fever vaccination. The CDR3 DNA sequence: TGTGCCGTTCCGGGAACAGGTTTGCTCGGAGAGACCCAGTACTTC. It encodes CAVPGTGLLGETQYF. Complete variable domain (other parts from reference TRBV2 and TRBJ2-5): EPEVTQTPSHQVTQMGQEVILRCVPISNHLYFYWYRQILGQKVEFLVSFYNNEISEKSEIFDDQFSVERPDGSNFTLKIRSTKLEDSAMYFCAVPGTGLLGETQYFGPGTRLLVL.